This T cell receptor beta chain was found in a study of blood T cells in healthy people across ages. The CDR3 extends over 14 amino acids. Per the germline V gene, CDR1 is SGHDN and CDR2 is FVKESK. A second roughly 6 to 12 cycle PCR used barcoded and J-beta primers. A template-switch adaptor containing 12 random nucleotides labeled each cDNA molecule. MiXCR, applied by TCRdb to the 5' RACE reads, yields one record per CDR3 protein. Of hundreds of thousands of distinct CDR3 sequences detected, about a third appear once; the ten largest clones hold 15% to 17%. With regard to this clonotype: Its antigen remains unknown. Relative to the germline gene, one junction end is altered; a read error may explain this.

Study conclusions and caveats: Roughly linearly, TCR beta diversity per million T cells fell as age increased. Estimates of total diversity, which came from one million sequenced T cells, were considered to be underestimates. Long-lived donors had more naive CD4+ cells and higher diversity than aged donors.

This sequence originates from a woman at least 80 years old in good health. The rearrangement joins TRBV14 to TRBJ2-5; D might be TRBD1 (5 bases). The J call may not be correct, given that the DNA end is closer to TRBJ2-7. Sequenced sample: blood. In nucleotides, the CDR3 is TGTGCCCGCAGCCCTGACCCTAAGGGGCTCGAGCAGTACTTC. Its translation: CARSPDPKGLEQYF.